This T cell receptor beta chain was captured by sequencing in a study of shared clonotypes between healthy human individuals. Naive CD8 cells were CD45RO-negative, positively selected for CCR7, excluding terminally differentiated effector memory CD45RA+ cells. The study drew its donors from healthy HIV-negative adults without recent acute infections or vaccinations. V lost 5 bases and J lost 2; bases outside the gene matches: 8. Per germline, CDR1 SEHNR and CDR2 FQNEAQ (reference sequence). This CDR3 is built from 15 residues. Method: immunoSEQ multiplex PCR; TCRdb's copy keeps in-frame clones and lacks some. The sample contains about 800,000 clones, around 96% of which appear only once.

Sequenced sample: naive CD8+ T cells sorted from blood. The chain joins TRBV7-9 to TRBJ1-2; TRBD1 matches 7 bases. This TCR came from a man aged 25 to 40 in good health. CDR3 loop: CASSQSGTANYGYTF. As DNA, the CDR3 is TGTGCCAGCAGCCAGTCCGGGACAGCGAACTATGGCTACACCTTC.